The clone carrying this T cell receptor beta chain was seen just once. There are 15 residues in the CDR3. CDR1 and CDR2 from the germline V gene are SGDLS and YYNGEE. V was pared by 4 bases and J by 8 bases, with 9 bases of the junction left unmatched. This sample is part of a study of OX40 agonist ivuxolimab in advanced cancers. Sequencing used immunoSEQ multiplex PCR; TCRdb keeps in-frame clones, though not all of them. The table includes under 100,000 clones, 90% detected once. The chain combines TRBV9 with TRBJ2-1; TRBD2 matches 10 bases. The material sequenced was CD4+ or CD8+ T cells sorted from blood, taken in a trial of the OX40 agonist ivuxolimab. The source is an adult with an advanced solid tumor such as melanoma, head and neck, liver or kidney cancer. For the CDR3, the DNA is TGTGCCAGCAGCCCTAGGCTAGCGGGAGACGATGAGCAGTTCTTC. Its protein product is CASSPRLAGDDEQFF.